This T cell receptor (beta chain) was profiled in a study of blood T cell repertoires in COVID-19 (dated by TCRdb to about 2020). Regarding the complete study: The collaborator samples originated in the United States, Italy and Spain and spanned the acute and convalescent phases of COVID-19. The material from the prospective study consisted of cDNA or gDNA derived from T cells, B-cell-depleted T cells, or PBMCs. The dataset comprised deeply sampled blood TCRbeta repertoires from subjects exposed to, actively infected with, or recovered from COVID-19. The repertoires were released in a freely available public database meant as a resource for research on the immune response to SARS-CoV-2. Samples came from the ongoing ImmuneRACE study (first 160 participants) plus 1,254 subjects from 6 global collaborators. A de-identified subject ID, COVID-19 status, age in years and sex were almost always included in the sample metadata. HLA class I and class II types, where available, came from metadata supplied by the sample provider rather than from assay-based typing.

This clone came up a few times. What this receptor recognizes is not known. Base quality data are lacking; no much larger clone is found one base away. The collaborating institutions used their own protocols to collect whole blood in K2EDTA tubes. For TCRbeta analysis, collaborators shipped samples in one of three forms: frozen whole blood, isolated PBMCs, or DNA extracted from either of those sample types. TCRbeta CDR3 regions were amplified from genomic DNA using the immunoSEQ Assay, a bias-controlled multiplex PCR. The paper's data handling went like this. The number of nucleated cells in each sample was estimated by amplification of reference gene primers within the assay. Sequence reads were collapsed and filtered to measure the absolute abundance of every unique TCRbeta CDR3 rearrangement. For each sample, productive Simpson clonality was calculated as the square root of Simpson's diversity index over productive rearrangements. The source is immuneACCESS, and TCRdb retained only in-frame sequences with V and J called. Part of the clones is not carried over; for the studies checked, unresolved V genes explain less than half of this, and the remainder is unexplained. Clonal size and the V and J genes are those of that table, whereas D and trimming came from the DNA. Present in this sample are 75,000 to 100,000 clones, 70% to 80% of which were seen just once. The leading ten clones occupy roughly a quarter of the sample.

The study at large found these results: How much clinical and demographic metadata was included differed by source and by participant, and the metadata was provided uncurated.

Per the germline V gene, SQVTM is the CDR1 and ANQGSEA is the CDR2. The V and J ends are trimmed by 7 bases and 5 bases, leaving 17 bases between them. CDR3 length: 14 amino acids, cysteine to phenylalanine. The kept DNA is CDR3 alone, 42 bases in frame from the first base. The sequence came from a man aged 70-80 years with acute or convalescent COVID-19. This receptor chain uses TRBV29-1 and TRBJ1-4; a weak D assignment points to TRBD1 (6 bases agree). Input material: peripheral blood. The sequenced DNA is TGCAGCGGGACCTTAGGGGGAGTAAATGAAAAACTGTTTTTT. It encodes CSGTLGGVNEKLFF.